This entry describes one T cell receptor beta chain. Its target is not known. This CDR3 is built from 14 residues. Germline CDR1 reads SNHLY; CDR2 reads FYNNEI. V lost 9 bases and J 3 bases, leaving 18 bases between the germline ends. Study results and limitations: Tumor-infiltrating Treg TCR alpha and beta sequences overlapped most with tumor naive CD4+ T cells, then blood naive.

Semi-nested PCR with Nested Universal Primer A followed constant-region reverse priming of full-length variable regions. TCRdb re-derived calls from the 5' RACE reads in MiXCR, one entry per CDR3 protein. The repertoire holds more than 45,000 distinct CDR3 sequences, with 28% as singletons. This clonotype was obtained from a female donor with breast cancer. The chain couples TRBV2 to TRBJ2-7; D is perhaps TRBD2 (6 bases). The sample taken for sequencing was tumor-infiltrating memory CD4+ T cells sorted from the breast tumor. Subset indicated: memory CD4+ T cells, CD4+CD45RO+CD25-. CDR3 bases: TGTGCCAGTAGACATCCTGGGGGGAGCTACGAGCAGTACTTC. As protein: CASRHPGGSYEQYF.